This TCR beta chain comes out of a study of T cell responses to AZD1222 COVID-19 vaccine. The protocol was immunoSEQ multiplex PCR, while the TCRdb copy is restricted to in-frame clones and leaves out a portion. This sample yields some 120,000 clones, of which about nine tenths are seen a single time; approximately 8% belongs to the top ten. Trimming stripped 5 bases from V and 0 bases from J, with 1 base between. The CDR3 has 11 amino acids. Germline V gene lookup returns CDR1 KGHSH and CDR2 LQKENI. This clone was counted a single time. Its antigen is undetermined. Study observations and caveats: The study found Spike-specific TCR breadth and depth rose after two AZD1222 doses. Vaccine-associated CD4 TCRs ranged over spike, dominating at 160-218 and 743-854. Clonal diversity may have been underestimated, and the donors were mostly white British, with more females than males. Sampling captured repertoires only after the peak T cell response.

The chain carries TRBV18 and TRBJ2-5; no reliable D call. This receptor was identified in an adult who received the AZD1222 COVID-19 vaccine. The material sequenced was peripheral blood, taken 28 days after the second AZD1222 dose. CDR3 sequence (DNA): TGTGCCAGCTCAAACCAAGAGACCCAGTACTTC. Its translation is CASSNQETQYF. Full variable domain (rest looked up from reference TRBV18 and TRBJ2-5): NAGVMQNPRHLVRRRGQEARLRCSPMKGHSHVYWYRQLPEEGLKFMVYLQKENIIDESGMPKERFSAEFPKEGPSILRIQQVVRGDSAAYFCASSNQETQYFGPGTRLLVL.